This T cell receptor beta chain was retrieved from a study of blood T cells in healthy people across ages (dated by TCRdb to about 2015). Looking at the study overall: Template switching captured roughly one uniquely barcoded TCR beta cDNA molecule per two T cells in model experiments. Using deep sequencing normalized with unique cDNA molecular identifiers, the study measured how TCR beta repertoire diversity changes with age. Four age groups were formed from the donors: young (average approximately 15 years), middle-aged (approximately 40), aged (under 70) and long-lived (roughly 88). To avoid experimental bias, donors of different ages were distributed randomly across sequencing lanes. For two donors (one aged 18 to 30 and one aged 80 or older), the study analyzed two additional independent replicas of 1 million unique cDNA reads from the same blood draw.

CDR1 is given as SGHTA and CDR2 as FQGNSA, both from the germline V gene. Ends trimmed: V by 5 bases, J by 2 bases; bases unmatched to a gene: 12. The CDR3, cysteine through phenylalanine, is 20 amino acids long. CDR3 DNA only is kept here, 60 bases in frame from base 1. Donors were approximately 42 systemically healthy Caucasian individuals from Russia aged roughly 6 to 100 years. Each donor gave 8 to 10 milliliters of peripheral blood, collected into EDTA-treated Vacutainer tubes. Ficoll-Paque density-gradient centrifugation was used to isolate PBMCs, with at least 6.5 million per sample. Trizol reagent was used to extract total RNA from PBMCs, with at least 5 micrograms per sample. Naive CD45RAhigh/CD27high T cell percentages were measured by flow cytometry on a PBMC aliquot from every donor. Worth noting for this clonotype: The antigen this receptor binds is unknown. There are no base qualities to consult, and no much larger clone falls within one base.

To prepare the library, 5' RACE was applied. The run used an Illumina HiSeq 2500. A second roughly 7 to 11 cycle PCR used a sample-barcoded 5' primer and a J-beta primer mix. A unique molecular identifier was introduced onto each TCR beta cDNA molecule by a template-switch 5' adaptor carrying 12 random nucleotides. At least 2.5 million CDR3-containing paired-end reads were obtained from each sample. First-strand cDNA was synthesized from all RNA with the Mint cDNA synthesis kit, primed by a TRBC-specific oligonucleotide. All cDNA was treated with uracil-DNA glycosylase and then went through a first 18-cycle PCR with the universal primers M1SS and BC2_uni_R. The original pipeline was this. For normalization, 1 million high-quality reads, each with a distinct molecular identifier, were randomly selected from each sample. Reads with shared molecular identifiers were discarded instead of being binned into consensus sequences. MiTCR, with a Q25 quality threshold and the strictest error-elimination algorithm, was used for CDR3 identification, clonotype clustering and error correction. A nonparametric unseen species model with Euler transformation was used to estimate lower-bound total TCR beta diversity. TCRdb reprocessed the public reads (quality trimming at Q25 with fastp, clone calling with MiXCR) and kept in-frame beta chains. CDR3 protein duplicates are merged, each entry listing the most common genes and DNA. Here the V and J calls rest on TCRdb's processing, not on the authors' analysis. The sample data list 550,000 to 800,000 distinct CDR3 sequences, and less than 40% of these were observed just once. The ten largest clones represent 15% of the sample.

Broader findings and caveats from the paper: Donor CMV infection status was unknown, potentially confounding age-related changes in expanded clonotypes. Estimates of total diversity based on one million sequenced T cells were regarded as lower bounds and as underestimates. Compared with the aged group, the long-lived group had more naive CD4+ T cells, fewer expanded clones and increased TCR diversity, a pattern suggesting age selection. Observed TCR beta diversity correlated strongly with the percentage of naive T cells measured by flow cytometry. Conclusive comparison of naive and antigen-experienced compartments was prevented by the profiling of bulk unsorted PBMCs. As age increased, observed TCR beta diversity per million T cells dropped in a roughly linear way, and a significant reduction was already evident by age 40.

The sample taken for sequencing was blood. This TCR was sampled from an elderly woman in good health. Donor details come from another sample of the same person, matched by shared clones. The V and J genes are TRBV7-2 and TRBJ2-2; a stretch of 15 junction bases matches TRBD2. The DNA sequence reads TGTGCCAGCAGCCTATACCCCCCGGGACTAGCGGGGGGTAACACCGGGGAGCTGTTTTTT. Protein translation: CASSLYPPGLAGGNTGELFF.